This entry describes one TCR beta chain. As yet, its antigen is unknown. The data are from a study of cytomegalovirus exposure and HLA in healthy donors. Study-wide findings and caveats: Later, an analysis found that common viral pathogens appeared to be linked with several of the most significant clusters. After further analysis at a later stage, 17,000 or so TCR beta sequences were associated with HLA alleles at 0.05 false discovery rate.

The CDR3 extends over 16 amino acids. The V end was cut by 4 bases, the J end by 8 bases, with 21 bases between. The germline V gene has CDR1 SGHRS and CDR2 YFSETQ. Vbeta (60) and Jbeta (13) primers were used in the PCR. TCRdb keeps only in-frame clones here, not all; method: immunoSEQ multiplex PCR. Counted here are about 150,000 clones, around 78% occurring once; the ten biggest clones make up 6.5% to 8.5%. The source material was PBMCs. V usage is TRBV5-1 and J usage is TRBJ1-4; weak D call: TRBD1 (6 bases). This receptor was identified in a middle-aged woman in good health and CMV-seropositive. The CDR3 coding sequence is TGCGCCAGCAGCCTTGGTCATTCGGGGACATCGGAAAAACTGTTTTTT. This encodes CASSLGHSGTSEKLFF.